This TCR beta chain is drawn from a study of response to subunit inactivated influenza vaccine. Study findings and constraints: The authors offered the suggestion that each seasonal influenza vaccination recruits few new T cells.

Germline assignment: CDR1 SEHNR and CDR2 FQNEAQ (reference sequence). The CDR3 sequence is 15 residues long. The V and J ends lost 2 bases and 2 bases respectively, with 13 bases between them. This clonotype was picked up a small number of times. Its antigen is still unknown. TCRdb analysed the RT-PCR reads with MiXCR anew, one entry per CDR3 protein. The data show roughly 760,000 distinct CDR3 sequences, with around 21% seen just once and roughly 10% held by the top ten. This sample comprised PBMCs from blood, obtained about 5 days after vaccination. The chain uses TRBV7-9 and TRBJ2-7, with D tentatively TRBD1 (6 bases). The sequence was obtained from a man in his forties or fifties who received an inactivated influenza vaccine. The CDR3 reads CASSLLDSPPYEQYF. The DNA for the CDR3 is TGTGCCAGCAGCTTACTGGACAGCCCCCCCTACGAGCAGTACTTC. Full variable domain (remainder filled in from reference TRBV7-9 and TRBJ2-7): DTGVSQNPRHKITKRGQNVTFRCDPISEHNRLYWYRQTLGQGPEFLTYFQNEAQLEKSRLLSDRFSAERPKGSFSTLEIQRTEQGDSAMYLCASSLLDSPPYEQYFGPGTRLTVT.